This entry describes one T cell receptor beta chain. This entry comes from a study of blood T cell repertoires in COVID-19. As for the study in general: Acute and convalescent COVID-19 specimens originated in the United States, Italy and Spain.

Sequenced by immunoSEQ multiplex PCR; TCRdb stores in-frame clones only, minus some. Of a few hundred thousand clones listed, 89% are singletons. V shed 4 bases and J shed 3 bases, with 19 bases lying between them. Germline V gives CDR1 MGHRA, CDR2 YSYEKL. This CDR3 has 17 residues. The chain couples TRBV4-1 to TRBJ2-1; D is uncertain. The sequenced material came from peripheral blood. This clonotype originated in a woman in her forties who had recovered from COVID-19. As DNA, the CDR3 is TGCGCCAGCAGCCCATCAAGTCCGCGAAGTTTCTACAATGAGCAGTTCTTC. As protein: CASSPSSPRSFYNEQFF.